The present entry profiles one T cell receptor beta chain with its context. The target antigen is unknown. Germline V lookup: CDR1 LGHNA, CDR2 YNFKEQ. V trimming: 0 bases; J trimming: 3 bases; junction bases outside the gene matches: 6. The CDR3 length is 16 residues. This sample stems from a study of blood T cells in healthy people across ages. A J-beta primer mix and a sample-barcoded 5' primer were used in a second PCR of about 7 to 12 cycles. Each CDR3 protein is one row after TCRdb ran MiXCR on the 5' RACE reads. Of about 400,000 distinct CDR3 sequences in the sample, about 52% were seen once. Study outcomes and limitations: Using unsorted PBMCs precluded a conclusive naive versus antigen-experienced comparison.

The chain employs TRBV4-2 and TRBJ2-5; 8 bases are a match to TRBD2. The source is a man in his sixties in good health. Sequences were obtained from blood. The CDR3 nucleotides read TGTGCCAGCAGCCAAGAGTCCGGGGGGGGAAAAGAGACCCAGTACTTC. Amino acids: CASSQESGGGKETQYF.